The next 11 T cell receptor beta chains were all read from a single sample in a study of T cell changes during pregnancy in multiple sclerosis. The table came from immunoSEQ multiplex PCR; TCRdb's copy has only in-frame clones and leaves some out. The sample carries some 60,000 clones, roughly 93% recorded once. The material sequenced was peripheral blood, taken after pregnancy. The receptor source for this set is a female donor with multiple sclerosis, enrolled in a pregnancy study.

The chain employs TRBV29-1 and TRBJ1-3; 7 nucleotides match TRBD1. V lost 7 bases, J lost 2 bases, and 8 bases stayed unmatched. There are 14 residues in the CDR3. From germline, CDR1 is SQVTM and CDR2 ANQGSEA. The chain's CDR3 is CSASIDRAGNTIYF. The CDR3 DNA reads as TGCAGCGCCTCTATAGACAGGGCTGGAAACACCATATATTTT.

V gene TRBV7-9 combines with J gene TRBJ2-2, with 8 positions matching TRBD1. V shed 7 bases, J shed 3 bases, and the junction held 10 bases outside the gene matches. Germline CDR1 and CDR2: SEHNR and FQNEAQ (reference sequence). The CDR3 runs 16 residues. The CDR3 sequence is CASNLQGVIYTGELFF. The CDR3 bases are TGTGCCAGCAACCTACAGGGGGTTATTTACACCGGGGAGCTGTTTTTT.

V is TRBV6-6 and J is TRBJ2-7, with D tentatively TRBD1 (9 bases). The V end lost 10 bases, the J end lost 3 bases, and 19 bases lay between the germline ends. In germline, CDR1 is MNHNY, CDR2 SVGAGI (reference sequence). The CDR3 loop spans 14 amino acids. This chain's CDR3 is CATRGGQGIYEQYF. DNA of the CDR3: TGTGCCACCCGGGGGGGACAGGGTATCTACGAGCAGTACTTC.

The rearrangement joins TRBV7-9 to TRBJ2-7; D gene ambiguous. This CDR3 contains 14 residues. Germline V lookup: CDR1 SEHNR, CDR2 FQNEAQ (reference sequence). V dropped 1 base and J dropped 6 bases, with 13 bases sitting between them. This CDR3 reads CASSLGPRHLEQYF. CDR3 DNA: TGTGCCAGCAGCTTAGGTCCCCGACACCTCGAGCAGTACTTC. Variable domain in full (rest from reference TRBV7-9 and TRBJ2-7): DTGVSQNPRHKITKRGQNVTFRCDPISEHNRLYWYRQTLGQGPEFLTYFQNEAQLEKSRLLSDRFSAERPKGSFSTLEIQRTEQGDSAMYLCASSLGPRHLEQYFGPGTRLTVT.

This sequence joins TRBV7-2 and TRBJ1-1; D gene ambiguous. V lost 2 bases to trimming and J lost 1 base, with 11 bases between them. CDR3 length: 15 amino acids. The germline CDR1 and CDR2 sequences are SGHTA and FQGNSA. CDR3 loop: CASSLKTNGNTEAFF. The CDR3 coding sequence is TGTGCCAGCAGCTTAAAAACAAATGGGAACACTGAAGCTTTCTTT.

This clone was picked up one time. The chain links TRBV4-3 to TRBJ1-3; D not resolved. CDR1 and CDR2 (germline): LGHNA, YSLEER. This CDR3 comprises 15 residues. The germline V and J ends were trimmed by 0 bases and 4 bases, with 10 bases remaining between them. The CDR3 is CASSQDETRGNTIYF. CDR3 coding DNA: TGCGCCAGCAGCCAAGATGAGACACGGGGAAACACCATATATTTT.

The rearrangement links TRBV19 to TRBJ2-1; 8 nucleotides agree with TRBD2. In germline, CDR1 is LNHDA, CDR2 SQIVND (reference sequence). J lost 0 bases, V lost 5 bases, and 9 bases had no gene match. The CDR3 contains 17 residues. The CDR3 reads CASSRTSGPSSYNEQFF. The CDR3 region has the DNA TGTGCCAGTAGTCGCACTAGCGGACCTTCCTCCTACAATGAGCAGTTCTTC.

The chain is built from TRBV6-6 and TRBJ1-2; D is unresolved. The length of the CDR3 is 15 residues. Germline loops: CDR1 MNHNY, CDR2 SVGAGI (reference sequence). V was pared by 0 bases and J by 2 bases, with 10 bases between. The CDR3 spells CASSYSAQTNYGYTF. In DNA, the CDR3 is TGTGCCAGCAGTTACTCAGCCCAGACAAACTATGGCTACACCTTC.

This chain joins TRBV7-9 and TRBJ1-5; possible D gene TRBD1, 6 bases. Germline CDR1 reads SEHNR; CDR2 reads FQNEAQ (reference sequence). The V end was cut by 1 base, the J end by 8 bases, with 18 bases between. The CDR3 contains 16 residues. The DNA for the CDR3 is TGTGCCAGCAGCTTAGGGCAGGGGCTCCGGGGAGAGCCCCAGCATTTT. Translated, it gives CASSLGQGLRGEPQHF.

The chain combines TRBV4-1 with TRBJ2-5, with D maybe TRBD2 (6 bases). This CDR3 comprises 14 residues. CDR1 is MGHRA, CDR2 YSYEKL, per germline. V lost 0 bases to trimming and J lost 5 bases, with 10 bases between them. The CDR3 bases are TGCGCCAGCAGCCAAGAGCTAGGAGGGGAGACCCAGTACTTC. Amino acid sequence: CASSQELGGETQYF.

The V gene is TRBV6-4, the J gene TRBJ2-3; TRBD1 aligns across 9 bases. The germline V gene encodes CDR1 MRHNA and CDR2 SNTAGT. This CDR3 spans 17 amino acids. V trimming: 0 bases; J trimming: 14 bases; junction bases outside the gene matches: 18. The DNA for the CDR3 is TGTGCCAGCAGTGACTCTGGGACAGGGATCGAGAGCGACCCCCTGTATTTT. Its translation is CASSDSGTGIESDPLYF.